This T cell receptor (beta chain) was identified in a study of blood T cell repertoires in COVID-19. As for the study in general: COVID-19 samples, acute and convalescent, were from the United States, Italy and Spain. T cells, B-cell-depleted T cells, or PBMCs supplied cDNA or gDNA.

Remarks on this clone: Just one base apart from a much larger clone, this may be a read error.

V was clipped by 9 bases and J by 0 bases, with 6 bases between them. The CDR3 totals 13 residues. CDR1 and CDR2 (germline): LNHDA, SQIVND (reference sequence). Seattle patients were enrolled while actively infected and followed longitudinally. Source study methods: Estimation of nucleated cell counts relied on the amplification of reference gene primers. Sequenced by immunoSEQ multiplex PCR; TCRdb stores in-frame clones only, minus some. V, J and clone size are those of that table, while D and trimming were read from the DNA. Of about 130,000 clones in the sample, around 76% were seen once. The receptor was isolated from a man older than 75 with COVID-19, enrolled during active disease. The chain uses TRBV19 and TRBJ2-6; D is unresolved. Sequenced material: peripheral blood. CDR3 residues: CASQISGANVLTF. The CDR3 coding sequence is TGTGCCAGCCAGATCTCTGGGGCCAACGTCCTGACTTTC.